This T cell receptor beta chain was profiled in a study of blood T cells in healthy people across ages. CDR3 length: 13 amino acids. Trimming at V came to 4 bases and at J to 3 bases, leaving 4 bases not matched to a gene. Germline CDR1 SQVTM, CDR2 ANQGSEA. Next came a second PCR, run for about 7 to 12 cycles, which used a sample-barcoded 5' primer along with a J-beta primer mix. MiXCR, run by TCRdb on the 5' RACE reads, gives a single entry per CDR3 protein. In the table there are 900,000 to 950,000 distinct CDR3 sequences, about 27% of which are singletons. This clonotype was counted a few times. This sequence may be a read error, since a much larger clone differs from it by one base. The sample was also reused in another study, on T cells of mothers and their children.

This sequence originates from a woman aged 40 to 50 in good health. The sample was blood. The chain joins TRBV29-1 to TRBJ2-7; 9 nucleotides agree with TRBD1. The CDR3 DNA follows: TGCAGCGTTGCGTCGGGACAGGGCTACGAGCAGTACTTC. Protein sequence: CSVASGQGYEQYF.